A single sample gave rise to the 14 T cell receptor beta chains below, sequenced in a study of STAT5B mutations in CD4+ large granular lymphocyte leukemia (dated by TCRdb to the early 2020s). Libraries were made using the immunoSEQ multiplex PCR assay. TCRdb retrieved this table from immuneACCESS and kept in-frame rearrangements only. Not all clones are present; in checked studies, unresolved V genes account for under half, and no reason is known for the remainder. The sample includes around 21,000 clones, with about 71% observed a single time. About 4.3% of the sample is held by the ten biggest clonotypes. The sequencing input was CD4+ T cells from blood buffy coats. Receptors were obtained from a human donor in good health.

Only one count was recorded for this clone. J is TRBJ2-6 and V is TRBV5-4, with a possible D match to TRBD2 (7 bases). V shed 0 bases and J shed 5 bases, with 21 bases lying between them. Germline CDR1 reads SGHNT; CDR2 reads YYREEE (reference sequence). This CDR3 contains 19 residues. CDR3 loop: CASSLGGGRVLFWANVLTF. The DNA for the CDR3 is TGTGCCAGCAGCTTGGGGGGGGGCAGGGTACTGTTCTGGGCCAACGTCCTGACTTTC.

In this sample, this clone turned up a few times. V is TRBV7-8 and J is TRBJ2-7; D remains unclear. V was cut by 0 bases and J by 0 bases, with 12 bases left in between. This CDR3 is built from 16 residues. Germline loops: CDR1 SGHVS, CDR2 FQNEAQ. The CDR3 region is CASSLAVGPSSYEQYF. In nucleotides, the CDR3 is TGTGCCAGCAGCTTAGCGGTGGGCCCTAGCTCCTACGAGCAGTACTTC.

The J gene is TRBJ2-5, the V gene TRBV6-1, with 9 positions matching TRBD2. The germline V gene encodes CDR1 MNHNS and CDR2 SASEGT. V shed 3 bases, J shed 5 bases, and the junction held 4 bases outside the gene matches. This CDR3 spans 14 amino acids. Written as DNA, the CDR3 is TGTGCCAGCAGTGAGCGGACTAGCGCTGAGACCCAGTACTTC. This sequence encodes CASSERTSAETQYF.

This clone showed up just a few times. The chain uses TRBV6-6 and TRBJ2-5; D perhaps matches TRBD2 (6 bases). V was pared by 4 bases and J by 3 bases, with 18 bases between. Germline CDR1 is MNHNY and CDR2 is SVGAGI (reference sequence). This CDR3 is built from 16 residues. The CDR3 protein is CASSSPGGRSKETQYF. The DNA of the CDR3 is TGTGCCAGCAGTTCCCCGGGTGGGAGGTCGAAAGAGACCCAGTACTTC.

V and J are TRBV27 and TRBJ2-2, with 8 positions matching TRBD1. J gave up 6 bases and V 8 bases, and 5 bases lay outside the gene matches. Germline V CDR1 and CDR2: MNHEY, SMNVEV (reference sequence). This CDR3 has 13 amino acids. The CDR3 DNA sequence: TGTGCCAGCTTTGGACAGGGCGCCGGGGAGCTGTTTTTT. Translation: CASFGQGAGELFF.

V usage is TRBV5-4 and J usage is TRBJ2-3; no firm D call. The CDR3 extends over 15 amino acids. Trimming took 1 base from V and 0 from J, leaving 9 bases between them. In germline, CDR1 is SGHNT, CDR2 YYREEE (reference sequence). CDR3 region: CASSLNALSTDTQYF. Written as DNA, the CDR3 is TGTGCCAGCAGCTTGAACGCGCTGAGCACAGATACGCAGTATTTT.

The V and J genes are TRBV18 and TRBJ1-2; D not resolved. CDR1 and CDR2 (germline): KGHSH, LQKENI. Trimming cost V 4 bases and J 0 bases, with 6 bases left between them. This CDR3 has 13 residues. The CDR3, as DNA: TGTGCCAGCTCACTAAGTACTAACTATGGCTACACCTTC. It specifies CASSLSTNYGYTF.

V and J are TRBV6-5 and TRBJ1-1, with D perhaps TRBD1 (5 bases). Germline lookup yields CDR1 MNHEY and CDR2 SVGAGI. The CDR3 length is 15 residues. V gave up 6 bases and J gave up 4 bases, with 18 bases separating them. The CDR3 nucleotides read TGTGCCAGCAGGCCAGACAGTGTAGGGGTCACTGAAGCTTTCTTT. It specifies CASRPDSVGVTEAFF.

The rearrangement joins TRBV20-1 to TRBJ1-1; no clear D. CDR3 length equals 11 residues. Germline V gives CDR1 DFQATT, CDR2 SNEGSKA (reference sequence). The CDR3 DNA is TGCAGGTCCCTGGGGAACACTGAAGCTTTCTTT. Translated, it gives CRSLGNTEAFF.

The chain employs TRBV5-5 and TRBJ2-5, with no clear D. V dropped 6 bases and J dropped 3 bases, with 15 bases sitting between them. The CDR3 loop spans 14 amino acids. Germline-derived CDR1 and CDR2 are SGHKS and YYEKEE (reference sequence). CDR3 sequence (DNA): TGTGCCAGCATCAACCGGCCTTTTGAAGAGACCCAGTACTTC. This sequence encodes CASINRPFEETQYF.

This chain uses TRBV19 with TRBJ2-5; 9 bases are shared with TRBD1. This CDR3 contains 13 residues. Per germline, CDR1 LNHDA and CDR2 SQIVND (reference sequence). Trimming took 5 bases from V and 7 from J; bases not matched to a gene: 5. The CDR3 DNA is TGTGCCAGTAGTCCGGGACAGGGATTGACCCAGTACTTC. This translates into CASSPGQGLTQYF. Filled out from reference TRBV19 and TRBJ2-5, the complete variable domain reads DGGITQSPKYLFRKEGQNVTLSCEQNLNHDAMYWYRQDPGQGLRLIYYSQIVNDFQKGDIAEGYSVSREKKESFPLTVTSAQKNPTAFYLCASSPGQGLTQYFGPGTRLLVL.

This clone was detected only a few times. The chain couples TRBV18 to TRBJ1-1; D may be TRBD1 (6 bases). CDR3 length: 14 amino acids. Trimming stripped 2 bases from V and 1 base from J, with 8 bases between. Germline V gene lookup returns CDR1 KGHSH and CDR2 LQKENI. The CDR3 sequence: CASSPGQQNTEAFF. The CDR3 DNA sequence: TGTGCCAGCTCACCAGGACAGCAGAACACTGAAGCTTTCTTT.

The chain combines TRBV9 with TRBJ2-2; 8 bases fit TRBD1. The CDR3 runs 16 residues. CDR1 and CDR2 from the germline V gene are SGDLS and YYNGEE. V was pared by 4 bases and J by 6 bases, with 11 bases of the junction left unmatched. The CDR3 loop reads CASSTTGGVVAGELFF. The DNA of the CDR3 is TGTGCCAGCAGCACAACAGGGGGAGTAGTCGCCGGGGAGCTGTTTTTT.

This sequence joins TRBV11-2 and TRBJ2-4, with TRBD2 identical over 7 bases. The CDR3 consists of 16 residues. CDR1 is SGHAT and CDR2 is FQNNGV in the germline V gene. V lost 4 bases to trimming and J lost 4 bases; unmatched junction nucleotides: 10. DNA of the CDR3: TGTGCCAGCAGCTCCGTGGGGGGGGAGGGTAAAAACATTCAGTACTTC. Translating it yields CASSSVGGEGKNIQYF.